This T cell receptor beta chain was recorded in a study of blood T cell repertoires in COVID-19 (dated by TCRdb to about 2020). Describing the broader study: Samples covering the acute and convalescent phases of COVID-19 were provided by collaborators in the United States, Italy and Spain. The prospective study material was composed of cDNA or gDNA derived from T cells, B-cell-depleted T cells, or PBMCs. The dataset comprised deeply sampled blood TCRbeta repertoires from subjects exposed to, actively infected with, or recovered from COVID-19. The repertoires were released in a freely available public database meant as a resource for research on the immune response to SARS-CoV-2. Samples came from the ongoing ImmuneRACE study (first 160 participants) plus 1,254 subjects from 6 global collaborators. A de-identified subject ID, COVID-19 status, age in years and sex were almost always included in the sample metadata. Where available, HLA class I and class II types were obtained from metadata supplied by the sample provider rather than from assay-based typing. General conclusions and limits of the study: The amount of clinical and demographic metadata varied by source and participant and was provided uncurated.

Of note for this clone: The antigen it recognizes is unknown. Within one base of it there is no much larger clone, and no base qualities were kept.

According to the germline V gene (reference sequence), CDR1 reads SEHNR and CDR2 reads FQNEAQ. Trimming removed 1 base from V and 5 bases from J, leaving 5 bases between the germline ends. Spanning cysteine to phenylalanine, the CDR3 consists of 12 amino acids. Only the CDR3 portion is preserved as DNA: 36 bases, with reading frame beginning at the first base. The collaborating institutions used their own protocols to collect whole blood in K2EDTA tubes. For TCRbeta analysis, collaborators shipped samples as frozen whole blood, isolated PBMCs, or DNA extracted from either of those sample types. TCRbeta CDR3 regions were amplified from genomic DNA using the immunoSEQ Assay, a bias-controlled multiplex PCR. The authors' pipeline ran thus. The number of nucleated cells in each sample was estimated from the amplification of reference gene primers within the assay. To quantify the absolute abundance of each unique TCRbeta CDR3 rearrangement, sequence reads were collapsed and filtered. For each sample, productive Simpson clonality was calculated by taking the square root of Simpson's diversity index across productive rearrangements. TCRdb's version of the immuneACCESS table is confined to in-frame rearrangements and falls short of the full clone set. An unresolved V gene accounts for under half of the shortfall where checked; the remainder is of unknown origin. D and trimming come from the DNA, and the V and J calls and clone size come from that table. Recorded for this sample are 44,000 or so clones; roughly 70% of them occurred a single time. In total, the top ten clones hold roughly 6.3% of the sample.

Sequenced sample: peripheral blood. The TCR was taken from a man older than 75 with acute or convalescent COVID-19. This sequence uses TRBV7-9 and TRBJ2-5; no confident D gene assignment can be made. The CDR3 here reads CASSLGAETQYF. The DNA reads as follows: TGTGCCAGCAGCTTAGGGGCGGAGACCCAGTACTTC.